The clone carrying this T cell receptor (beta chain) was counted between two and nine times. Its antigen is undetermined. Synthesis of cDNA was performed by 5'RACE using 10-nucleotide random UMIs. In TCRdb, the 5' RACE reads were re-called with MiXCR into one record per CDR3 protein. Of around 100,000 distinct CDR3 sequences in the sample, under 14% are singletons; the top ten hold approximately 3.1%. This sample was taken from a study of neurological immune-mediated disorders. The time point: longitudinal time-point 3. This CDR3 has 16 residues. Germline V CDR1 and CDR2: SGHRS, YFSETQ. V was trimmed by 0 bases and J by 0 bases, leaving 9 bases between them. Study outcomes and limitations: Across subjects, expanded clones had no CDR3 amino acid sequences in common, pointing to private repertoires in all groups. The level of TCR clonal expansion was highest in patients with HTLV-1-associated myelopathy and lowest in multiple sclerosis, where it fell below the level seen in healthy controls.

The sequence derives from a female donor with HTLV-1-associated myelopathy (HAM/TSP). The chain carries TRBV5-1 and TRBJ2-2; D remains unclear. Sequenced sample: PBMCs. The CDR3 region has the DNA TGCGCCAGCAGCTTGGCCGCAGAGACGAACACCGGGGAGCTGTTTTTT. Residues: CASSLAAETNTGELFF. Together with reference TRBV5-1 and TRBJ2-2, the CDR3 gives the full variable domain: KAGVTQTPRYLIKTRGQQVTLSCSPISGHRSVSWYQQTPGQGLQFLFEYFSETQRNKGNFPGRFSGRQFSNSRSEMNVSTLELGDSALYLCASSLAAETNTGELFFGEGSRLTVL.